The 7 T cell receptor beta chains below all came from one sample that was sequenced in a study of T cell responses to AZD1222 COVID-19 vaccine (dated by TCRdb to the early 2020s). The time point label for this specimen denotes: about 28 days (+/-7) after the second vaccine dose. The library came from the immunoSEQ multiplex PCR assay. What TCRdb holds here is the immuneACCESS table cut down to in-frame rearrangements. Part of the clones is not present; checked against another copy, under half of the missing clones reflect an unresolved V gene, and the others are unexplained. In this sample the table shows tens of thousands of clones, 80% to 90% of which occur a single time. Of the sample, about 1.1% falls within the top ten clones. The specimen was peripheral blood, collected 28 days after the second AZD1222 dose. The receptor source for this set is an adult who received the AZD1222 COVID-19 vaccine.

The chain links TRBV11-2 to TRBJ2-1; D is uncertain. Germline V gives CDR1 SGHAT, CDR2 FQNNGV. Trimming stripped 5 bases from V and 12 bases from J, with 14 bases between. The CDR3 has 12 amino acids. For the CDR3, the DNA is TGTGCCAGCAGCGCCTACAGTATGAGGCAGTTCTTC. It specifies CASSAYSMRQFF.

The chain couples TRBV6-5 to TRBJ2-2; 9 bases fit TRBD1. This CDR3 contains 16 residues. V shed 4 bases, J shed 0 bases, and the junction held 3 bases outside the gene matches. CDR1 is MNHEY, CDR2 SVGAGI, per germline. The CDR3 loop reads CASSSWDRANTGELFF. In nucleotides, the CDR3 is TGTGCCAGCAGTTCCTGGGACAGGGCGAACACCGGGGAGCTGTTTTTT.

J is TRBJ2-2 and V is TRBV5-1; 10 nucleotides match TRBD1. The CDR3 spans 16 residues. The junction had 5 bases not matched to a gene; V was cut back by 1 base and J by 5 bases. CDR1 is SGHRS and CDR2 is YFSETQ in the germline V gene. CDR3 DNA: TGCGCCAGCAGCTTGTTCGGACAGGGGGGTACCGGGGAGCTGTTTTTT. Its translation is CASSLFGQGGTGELFF.

Here the CDR3 reads CASSLGVGTEAFF. The DNA for the CDR3 is TGTGCCAGCAGCTTAGGAGTCGGCACTGAAGCTTTCTTT. This chain links TRBV11-2 with TRBJ1-1; D call uncertain. The germline gives CDR1 SGHAT, CDR2 FQNNGV. This CDR3 is 13 amino acids long. V dropped 1 base and J dropped 4 bases, with 7 bases sitting between them.

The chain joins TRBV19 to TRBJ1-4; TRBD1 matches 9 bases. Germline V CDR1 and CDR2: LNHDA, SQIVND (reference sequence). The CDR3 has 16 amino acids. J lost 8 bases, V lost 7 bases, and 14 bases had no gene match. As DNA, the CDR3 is TGTGCCAGTAACCCTTATCCGGGACAGGGAACAGAAAAACTGTTTTTT. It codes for CASNPYPGQGTEKLFF.

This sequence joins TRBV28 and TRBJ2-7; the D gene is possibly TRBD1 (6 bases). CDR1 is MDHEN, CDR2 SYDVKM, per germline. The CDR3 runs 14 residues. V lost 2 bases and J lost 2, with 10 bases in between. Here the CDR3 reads CASSLGQGTYEQYF. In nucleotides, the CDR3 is TGTGCCAGCAGTTTAGGGCAGGGGACCTACGAGCAGTACTTC.

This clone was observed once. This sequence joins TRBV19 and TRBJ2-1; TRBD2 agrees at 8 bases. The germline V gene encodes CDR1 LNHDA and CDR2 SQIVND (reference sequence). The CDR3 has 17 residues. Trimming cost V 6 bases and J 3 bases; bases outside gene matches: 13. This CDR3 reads CASRPPRLATDYNEQFF. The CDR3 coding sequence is TGTGCCAGTAGACCTCCGAGACTAGCGACTGACTACAATGAGCAGTTCTTC.